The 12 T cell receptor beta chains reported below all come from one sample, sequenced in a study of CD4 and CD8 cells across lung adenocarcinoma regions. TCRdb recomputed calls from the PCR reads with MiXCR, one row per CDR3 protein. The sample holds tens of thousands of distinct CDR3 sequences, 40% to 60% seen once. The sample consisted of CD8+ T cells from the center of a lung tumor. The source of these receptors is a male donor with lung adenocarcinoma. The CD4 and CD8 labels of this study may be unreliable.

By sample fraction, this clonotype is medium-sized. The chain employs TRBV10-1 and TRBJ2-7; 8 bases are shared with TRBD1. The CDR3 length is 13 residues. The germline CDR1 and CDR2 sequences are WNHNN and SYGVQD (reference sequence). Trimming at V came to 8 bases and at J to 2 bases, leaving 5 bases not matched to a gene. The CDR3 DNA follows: TGCGCCAGCCCCCAGGGGGCCACCTACGAGCAGTACTTC. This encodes CASPQGATYEQYF.

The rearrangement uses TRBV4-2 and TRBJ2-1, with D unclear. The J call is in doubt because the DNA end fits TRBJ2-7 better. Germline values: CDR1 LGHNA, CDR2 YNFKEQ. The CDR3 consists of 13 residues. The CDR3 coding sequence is TGTGCCAGCAGCCCCGCGAGGAGCGCCGAGCAGTACTTC. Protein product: CASSPARSAEQYF.

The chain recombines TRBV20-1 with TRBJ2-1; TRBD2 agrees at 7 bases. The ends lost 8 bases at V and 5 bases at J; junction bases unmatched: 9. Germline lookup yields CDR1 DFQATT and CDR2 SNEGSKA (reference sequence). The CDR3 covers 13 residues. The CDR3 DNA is TGCAGTCCGAGCGGGAAAAGGAACAATGAGCAGTTCTTC. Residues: CSPSGKRNNEQFF.

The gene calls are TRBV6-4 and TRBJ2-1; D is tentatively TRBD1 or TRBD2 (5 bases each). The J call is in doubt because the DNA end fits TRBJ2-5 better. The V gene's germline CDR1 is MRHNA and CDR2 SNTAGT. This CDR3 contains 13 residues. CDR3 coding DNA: TGTGCCAGCAGTCCGGGACCCCTAGAGACCCAGTACTTC. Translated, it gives CASSPGPLETQYF.

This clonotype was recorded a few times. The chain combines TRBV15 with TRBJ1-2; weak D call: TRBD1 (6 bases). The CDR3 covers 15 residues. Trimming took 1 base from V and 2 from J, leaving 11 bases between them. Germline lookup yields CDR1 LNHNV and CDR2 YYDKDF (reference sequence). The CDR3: CATSRGGQGNYGYTF. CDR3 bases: TGTGCCACCAGCAGAGGGGGGCAGGGGAACTATGGCTACACCTTC.

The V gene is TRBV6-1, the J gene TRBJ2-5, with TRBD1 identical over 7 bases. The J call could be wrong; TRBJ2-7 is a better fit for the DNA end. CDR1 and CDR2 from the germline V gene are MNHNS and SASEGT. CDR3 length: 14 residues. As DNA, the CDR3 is TGTGCCAGCAGAAGTGGGGACAGTTACTACGAGCAGTACTTC. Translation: CASRSGDSYYEQYF.

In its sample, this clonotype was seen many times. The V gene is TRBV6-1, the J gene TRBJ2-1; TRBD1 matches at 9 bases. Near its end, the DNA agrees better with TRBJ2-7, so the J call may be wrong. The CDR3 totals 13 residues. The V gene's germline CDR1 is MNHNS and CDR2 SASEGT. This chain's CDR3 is CASSRETGGEQYF. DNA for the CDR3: TGTGCCAGCAGTCGGGAGACAGGGGGCGAGCAGTACTTC.

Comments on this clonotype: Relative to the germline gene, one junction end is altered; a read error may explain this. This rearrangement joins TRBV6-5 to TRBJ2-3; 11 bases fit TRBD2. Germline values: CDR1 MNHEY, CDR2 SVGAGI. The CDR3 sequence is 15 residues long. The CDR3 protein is CARSLAGGGNNAQYF. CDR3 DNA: TGTGCCAGGAGTTTAGCGGGAGGGGGCAACAATGCGCAGTATTTC.

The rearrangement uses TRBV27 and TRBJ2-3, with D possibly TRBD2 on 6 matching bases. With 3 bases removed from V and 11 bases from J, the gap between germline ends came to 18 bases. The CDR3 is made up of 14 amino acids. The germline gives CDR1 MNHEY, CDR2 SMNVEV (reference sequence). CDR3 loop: CASSLRFGGKEQYF. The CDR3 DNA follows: TGTGCCAGCAGTTTGCGATTCGGGGGTAAGGAGCAGTATTTT.

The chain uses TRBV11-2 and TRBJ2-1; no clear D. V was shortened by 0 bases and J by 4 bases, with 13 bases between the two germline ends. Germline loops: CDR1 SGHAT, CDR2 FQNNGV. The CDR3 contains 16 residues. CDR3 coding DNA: TGTGCCAGCAGCTTAGAGGGTTGGGCGCAATACAATGAGCAGTTCTTC. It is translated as CASSLEGWAQYNEQFF.

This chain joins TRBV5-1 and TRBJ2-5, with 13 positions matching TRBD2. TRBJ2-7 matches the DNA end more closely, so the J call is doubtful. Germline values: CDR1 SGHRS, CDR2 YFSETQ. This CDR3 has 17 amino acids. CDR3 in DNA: TGCGCCAGACCGGGACTAGCGGGACTCGATCCTACTTACGAGCAGTACTTC. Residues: CARPGLAGLDPTYEQYF.

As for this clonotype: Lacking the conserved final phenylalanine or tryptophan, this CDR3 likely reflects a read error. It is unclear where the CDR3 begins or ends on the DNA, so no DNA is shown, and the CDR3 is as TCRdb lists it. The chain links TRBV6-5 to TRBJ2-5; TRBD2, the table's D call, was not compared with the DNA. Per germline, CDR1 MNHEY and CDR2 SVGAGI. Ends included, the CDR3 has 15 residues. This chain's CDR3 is CASSYSGRAGATRYS.